A single sample gave rise to the 11 T cell receptor beta chains below, sequenced in a study of CD8 T cells in Susac syndrome. After extraction with the RNeasy kit, about 0.45 to 1 ug of the RNA was reverse transcribed using random hexamers. TCRdb reanalysed the immunoSEQ multiplex PCR reads using MiXCR and keeps one entry per CDR3 protein. The table has roughly 140,000 distinct CDR3 sequences, just under 95% seen once. What was sequenced was CD8+ T cells from PBMCs. The receptors come from a human donor with multiple sclerosis.

The chain joins TRBV4-2 to TRBJ2-2, with D possibly being TRBD1 (6 bases). The CDR3 is 15 amino acids. CDR1 is LGHNA and CDR2 is YNFKEQ in the germline V gene. V shed 4 bases and J shed 6 bases, with 15 bases lying between them. The CDR3 sequence: CASSPTTGLSGELFF. CDR3 bases: TGTGCCAGCAGCCCCACGACAGGATTGTCCGGGGAGCTGTTTTTT.

The chain has TRBV9 and TRBJ2-3, with D tentatively TRBD1 (6 bases). The CDR3 runs to 14 residues. The germline V and J ends were trimmed by 0 bases and 4 bases, with 9 bases remaining between them. CDR1 and CDR2 (germline): SGDLS, YYNGEE. The chain's CDR3 is CASSVVDSSDTQYF. The CDR3 DNA is TGTGCCAGCAGCGTAGTGGACAGCTCAGATACGCAGTATTTT.

The CDR3 region is CSVSGQGARNEQFF. The CDR3 DNA is TGCAGCGTTTCAGGACAGGGGGCACGCAATGAGCAGTTCTTC. This chain links TRBV29-1 with TRBJ2-1, with TRBD1 identical over 11 bases. This CDR3 spans 14 amino acids. The ends lost 5 bases at V and 6 bases at J; junction bases unmatched: 6. The germline V gene encodes CDR1 SQVTM and CDR2 ANQGSEA.

This clonotype has just one count. This sequence joins TRBV9 and TRBJ2-2; a possible D gene is TRBD2 (7 bases). V lost 4 bases to trimming and J lost 2 bases, with 12 bases between them. The CDR3 covers 15 residues. Per the germline V gene, CDR1 is SGDLS and CDR2 is YYNGEE. As DNA, the CDR3 is TGTGCCAGCAGCCTCGGCGGGGGCAACACCGGGGAGCTGTTTTTT. This gives the protein CASSLGGGNTGELFF.

The chain recombines TRBV3-1 with TRBJ2-3; 7 nucleotides match TRBD1. Germline CDR1 is LGHDT and CDR2 is YNNKEL (reference sequence). The CDR3 runs to 16 residues. The trim removed 4 bases at V and 2 bases at J, leaving 9 bases unmatched. The CDR3 nucleotides read TGTGCCAGCAGCCTCGGGACAGTTGATTCCACAGATACGCAGTATTTT. The encoded protein is CASSLGTVDSTDTQYF.

The CDR3: CASSYSGGAVIYEQYF. The CDR3 coding sequence is TGTGCCAGCAGTTACTCGGGCGGGGCCGTCATCTACGAGCAGTACTTC. This chain uses TRBV6-5 with TRBJ2-7, with D tentatively TRBD2 (6 bases). Germline V lookup: CDR1 MNHEY, CDR2 SVGAGI. Trimming stripped 0 bases from V and 3 bases from J, with 15 bases between. CDR3 length: 16 amino acids.

This chain connects TRBV19 to TRBJ1-2; a possible D gene is TRBD1 (6 bases). This CDR3 has 15 amino acids. In germline, CDR1 is LNHDA, CDR2 SQIVND (reference sequence). Trimming removed 7 bases at V and 4 bases at J, with 19 bases between. The CDR3 region has the DNA TGTGCCAGTACCCAGTCCCGGGACAACTTCTATGGCTACACCTTC. It translates to CASTQSRDNFYGYTF.

This chain joins TRBV12-3 or TRBV12-4 and TRBJ1-4; D gene uncertain. The CDR3 contains 12 residues. The V and J ends lost 6 bases and 7 bases respectively, with 9 bases between them. As DNA, the CDR3 is TGTGCCAGCAGCCCGAAGGGTGAAAAACTGTTTTTT. Translated, it gives CASSPKGEKLFF.

The J gene is TRBJ2-7, the V gene TRBV27, with D unresolved. CDR3 length: 12 residues. With 6 bases removed from V and 7 bases from J, the gap between germline ends came to 13 bases. Germline assignment: CDR1 MNHEY and CDR2 SMNVEV (reference sequence). The CDR3 region is CASSGRAGEQYF. DNA for the CDR3: TGTGCCAGCAGCGGACGTGCTGGAGAGCAGTACTTC.

The table lists this clonotype with a count of one. The chain's CDR3 is CASSVQGDAEAFF. CDR3 DNA sequence: TGTGCCAGCAGTGTACAGGGGGACGCTGAAGCTTTCTTT. The chain carries TRBV27 and TRBJ1-1; 8 bases match TRBD1. The CDR3 extends over 13 amino acids. V was pared by 5 bases and J by 6 bases, with 5 bases of the junction left unmatched. Per germline, CDR1 MNHEY and CDR2 SMNVEV (reference sequence).

This sequence joins TRBV15 and TRBJ2-3, with unresolved D. Deletions cut 3 bases from V and 6 bases from J, with 10 bases between. The CDR3 sequence is 13 residues long. Germline CDR1 is LNHNV and CDR2 is YYDKDF (reference sequence). The CDR3 DNA reads as TGTGCCACCAGCAGGAAGGGTACTGATACGCAGTATTTT. Translated: CATSRKGTDTQYF.